The 28 T cell receptor beta chains listed next were all sequenced from one sample in a study of cytomegalovirus exposure and HLA in healthy donors. Primers included in the PCR were 60 Vbeta and 13 Jbeta primers. The table came from immunoSEQ multiplex PCR; TCRdb's copy has only in-frame clones and leaves some out. The sample carries fewer than 180,000 clones, 79% recorded once. Specimen: PBMCs. The origin of the receptors is a man in his fifties in good health and CMV-seropositive.

The rearrangement joins TRBV6-5 to TRBJ2-2; TRBD1 agrees at 8 bases. The CDR3 sequence is 15 residues long. Germline CDR1 and CDR2: MNHEY and SVGAGI. The ends lost 5 bases at V and 6 bases at J; junction bases unmatched: 8. The CDR3 bases are TGTGCCAGCAGTGGGCGGGACAGGTCCCCCGGGGAGCTGTTTTTT. Encoded protein: CASSGRDRSPGELFF.

The table lists this clone with many counts. This sequence joins TRBV5-1 and TRBJ1-2; TRBD1 is a possible D gene (6 bases). This CDR3 is built from 14 residues. V was cut by 2 bases and J by 4 bases, with 12 bases left in between. Germline CDR1 is SGHRS and CDR2 is YFSETQ. The CDR3 DNA reads as TGCGCCAGCAGCTTACAGGGTGAAACCTATGGCTACACCTTC. Translating it yields CASSLQGETYGYTF.

Remarks on this clone: Germline is not matched at one junction end, which may reflect a read error. V is TRBV7-9 and J is TRBJ1-1; D is ambiguous. CDR1 is SEHNR and CDR2 is FQNEAQ in the germline V gene (reference sequence). CDR3 size: 14 residues. This chain's CDR3 is CSSSDSVRAQEAFF. CDR3 bases: TGTTCCAGCAGCGATTCCGTGAGGGCGCAAGAGGCTTTCTTT.

This sequence joins TRBV6-1 and TRBJ1-5; 9 positions match TRBD1. CDR3 length: 14 residues. CDR1 and CDR2 (germline): MNHNS, SASEGT. Trimming removed 4 bases from V and 6 bases from J; junction bases left unmatched: 4. The CDR3: CASSATGGGQPQHF. The CDR3 DNA sequence: TGTGCCAGCAGTGCAACAGGGGGCGGTCAGCCCCAGCATTTT.

CDR3 nucleotides: TGTGCCAGCAGCACGACAGGCTTCTACGAGCAGTACTTC. It specifies CASSTTGFYEQYF. The V call is TRBV27, the J call TRBJ2-5, with D possibly TRBD1 on 6 matching bases. The better agreement between TRBJ2-7 and the DNA end casts doubt on the J call. The CDR3 has 13 amino acids. The germline V gene has CDR1 MNHEY and CDR2 SMNVEV (reference sequence).

The rearrangement uses TRBV27 and TRBJ2-1, with 9 bases aligning to TRBD2. The CDR3 sequence is 18 residues long. Germline V lookup: CDR1 MNHEY, CDR2 SMNVEV (reference sequence). V trimming: 3 bases; J trimming: 0 bases; junction bases outside the gene matches: 9. CDR3 DNA: TGTGCCAGCAGTTTGCATGGACTAGCGACAAGCTCCTACAATGAGCAGTTCTTC. It specifies CASSLHGLATSSYNEQFF.

The chain's CDR3 is CASSLGVDRNQPQHF. The CDR3 DNA reads as TGTGCCAGCAGCTTGGGGGTGGACAGGAATCAGCCCCAGCATTTT. The chain joins TRBV5-4 to TRBJ1-5, with 7 bases lining up with TRBD1. CDR1 is SGHNT and CDR2 is YYREEE in the germline V gene (reference sequence). Trimming cost V 0 bases and J 4 bases; bases outside gene matches: 4. The length of the CDR3 is 15 residues.

The CDR3 bases are TGTGCCAGCAGCCGGAGCGGCAACTCTGGAAACACCATATATTTT. Residues: CASSRSGNSGNTIYF. This chain links TRBV5-4 with TRBJ1-3; no definite D call. The CDR3 has 15 amino acids. V lost 4 bases and J lost 0, with 11 bases in between. CDR1 SGHNT and CDR2 YYREEE come from the germline V gene (reference sequence).

This chain connects TRBV7-9 to TRBJ2-7; a weak D match, TRBD1 (6 bases). CDR1 is SEHNR and CDR2 is FQNEAQ in the germline V gene (reference sequence). Trimming removed 4 bases at V and 4 bases at J, with 26 bases between. The CDR3 consists of 18 residues. For the CDR3, the DNA is TGTGCCAGCAGCTATCCCGCGAACTCGGGACACCTGATTTACGAGCAGTACTTC. It codes for CASSYPANSGHLIYEQYF.

The chain recombines TRBV18 with TRBJ2-7; the D gene is possibly TRBD2 (5 bases). The CDR3 is 15 amino acids. The V end lost 3 bases, the J end lost 4 bases, and 16 bases lay between the germline ends. Germline CDR1 KGHSH, CDR2 LQKENI. CDR3 residues: CASSPHESGLYEQYF. CDR3 coding DNA: TGTGCCAGCTCACCCCACGAGTCGGGATTGTACGAGCAGTACTTC. The full variable domain, rest sourced from reference TRBV18 and TRBJ2-7, is NAGVMQNPRHLVRRRGQEARLRCSPMKGHSHVYWYRQLPEEGLKFMVYLQKENIIDESGMPKERFSAEFPKEGPSILRIQQVVRGDSAAYFCASSPHESGLYEQYFGPGTRLTVT.

The genes are TRBV4-1 and TRBJ1-3, with TRBD1 matching 8 bases. J was trimmed by 5 bases and V by 5 bases; bases with no gene match: 11. Germline CDR1 is MGHRA and CDR2 is YSYEKL. CDR3 length: 16 residues. The CDR3 sequence: CASSNPFRGQRNTIYF. CDR3 coding DNA: TGCGCCAGCAGCAACCCATTCAGGGGGCAAAGAAACACCATATATTTT.

The chain uses TRBV18 and TRBJ2-7; weak D call: TRBD2 (5 bases). Between the trimmed V and J ends, which lost 2 bases and 3 bases, there was a span of 11 bases. CDR3 size: 14 residues. Per germline, CDR1 KGHSH and CDR2 LQKENI. CDR3 nucleotides: TGTGCCAGCTCACCAGCCGTACTAGACTACGAGCAGTACTTC. Amino acids: CASSPAVLDYEQYF.

This clone has only a few counts. The chain uses TRBV28 and TRBJ1-2; D is unclear. Between the trimmed V and J ends, which lost 3 bases and 4 bases, there was a span of 3 bases. The CDR3 spans 11 residues. Germline V gene sequence: CDR1 MDHEN, CDR2 SYDVKM. Here the CDR3 reads CASSFLYGYTF. The CDR3 coding sequence is TGTGCCAGCAGTTTCCTCTATGGCTACACCTTC.

The rearrangement joins TRBV5-1 to TRBJ2-3; TRBD2 matches 10 bases. The CDR3 contains 17 residues. Trimming removed 4 bases from V and 4 bases from J; junction bases left unmatched: 12. Per the germline V gene, CDR1 is SGHRS and CDR2 is YFSETQ. CDR3 nucleotide sequence: TGCGCCAGCAGCGTCACGCAGCGGGAGGGCGGGTCAGATACGCAGTATTTT. Translation: CASSVTQREGGSDTQYF. Full variable domain (missing parts from reference TRBV5-1 and TRBJ2-3): KAGVTQTPRYLIKTRGQQVTLSCSPISGHRSVSWYQQTPGQGLQFLFEYFSETQRNKGNFPGRFSGRQFSNSRSEMNVSTLELGDSALYLCASSVTQREGGSDTQYFGPGTRLTVL.

This clone was picked up one time. The V gene is TRBV28, the J gene TRBJ2-4; D might be TRBD2 (5 bases). Trimming cost V 7 bases and J 3 bases, with 13 bases left between them. Germline lookup yields CDR1 MDHEN and CDR2 SYDVKM. The CDR3 extends over 14 amino acids. This CDR3 reads CASKPRRGKNIQYF. The DNA of the CDR3 is TGTGCCAGCAAGCCCCGACGGGGCAAAAACATTCAGTACTTC.

Only one count was recorded for this clone. One junction end disagrees with the germline gene, perhaps due to a read error. The chain carries TRBV15 and TRBJ2-1, with 16 bases lining up with TRBD2. The CDR3 contains 14 residues. CDR1 LNHNV and CDR2 YYDKDF come from the germline V gene (reference sequence). The CDR3 region has the DNA TGTGCCACCAGCAGGGGGACTAGCGGGAGGGCCCAAGTCTTC. As protein: CATSRGTSGRAQVF.

In its sample, this clone was seen a few times. This chain uses TRBV2 with TRBJ2-1; the match to TRBD2 covers 9 bases. The CDR3 totals 14 residues. Germline values: CDR1 SNHLY, CDR2 FYNNEI. Trimming removed 8 bases from V and 2 bases from J; junction bases left unmatched: 4. In nucleotides, the CDR3 is TGTGCCAGCCGACGACTAGCGGCCTACAATGAGCAGTTCTTC. Amino acids: CASRRLAAYNEQFF.

This chain links TRBV29-1 with TRBJ1-1; 10 bases are shared with TRBD1. The CDR3 totals 13 residues. V lost 1 base and J lost 4; bases outside the gene matches: 0. CDR1 SQVTM and CDR2 ANQGSEA come from the germline V gene. CDR3 nucleotide sequence: TGCAGCGTTGAAGGACAGGGGGCCACTGAAGCTTTCTTT. Translating it yields CSVEGQGATEAFF.

V is TRBV10-3 and J is TRBJ1-4, with 8 bases that match TRBD1. The CDR3 contains 18 residues. The V and J ends lost 4 bases and 6 bases, in that order; junction bases with no gene match: 16. From germline, CDR1 is ENHRY and CDR2 SYGVKD. CDR3 amino acids: CAISGTRFTGGSDEKLFF. CDR3 in DNA: TGTGCCATCAGTGGAACTCGTTTTACAGGGGGATCCGATGAAAAACTGTTTTTT.

The rearrangement joins TRBV19 to TRBJ1-1; no clear D gene. Per the germline V gene, CDR1 is LNHDA and CDR2 is SQIVND (reference sequence). V gave up 10 bases and J gave up 0 bases, with 18 bases separating them. This CDR3 has 15 amino acids. CDR3 amino acids: CATTVSGLMNTEAFF. CDR3 coding DNA: TGTGCCACCACTGTAAGCGGCCTCATGAACACTGAAGCTTTCTTT.

The rearrangement uses TRBV2 and TRBJ2-3; weak D call: TRBD2 (6 bases). Germline values: CDR1 SNHLY, CDR2 FYNNEI. The V end was cut by 8 bases, the J end by 0 bases, with 12 bases between. The CDR3 has 14 amino acids. Written as DNA, the CDR3 is TGTGCCAGCCGGAGCGGGTCGAGCACAGATACGCAGTATTTT. Translating it yields CASRSGSSTDTQYF. Full variable domain (remainder filled in from reference TRBV2 and TRBJ2-3): EPEVTQTPSHQVTQMGQEVILRCVPISNHLYFYWYRQILGQKVEFLVSFYNNEISEKSEIFDDQFSVERPDGSNFTLKIRSTKLEDSAMYFCASRSGSSTDTQYFGPGTRLTVL.

V and J are TRBV5-1 and TRBJ2-3, with TRBD2 matching over 8 bases. From germline, CDR1 is SGHRS and CDR2 YFSETQ. The length of the CDR3 is 15 residues. V trimming: 0 bases; J trimming: 3 bases; junction bases outside the gene matches: 3. The CDR3 sequence is CASSLGLAGTDTQYF. For the CDR3, the DNA is TGCGCCAGCAGCTTGGGGCTAGCGGGTACAGATACGCAGTATTTT.

The chain joins TRBV30 to TRBJ2-3, with 7 bases lining up with TRBD2. V shed 3 bases and J 0 bases; nucleotides not matched to a gene: 0. This CDR3 comprises 13 residues. Germline values: CDR1 GTSNPN, CDR2 SVGIG (reference sequence). The chain's CDR3 is CAWRAGSTDTQYF. DNA for the CDR3: TGTGCCTGGAGAGCGGGAAGCACAGATACGCAGTATTTT. The variable domain in full, with the rest retrieved from reference TRBV30 and TRBJ2-3, is SQTIHQWPATLVQPVGSPLSLECTVEGTSNPNLYWYRQAAGRGLQLLFYSVGIGQISSEVPQNLSASRPQDRQFILSSKKLLLSDSGFYLCAWRAGSTDTQYFGPGTRLTVL.

The rearrangement joins TRBV5-6 to TRBJ2-1, with 9 bases identical to TRBD1. Germline assignment: CDR1 SGHDT and CDR2 YYEEEE. The length of the CDR3 is 16 residues. V gave up 4 bases and J gave up 2 bases; unmatched junction bases: 7. Here the CDR3 DNA reads TGTGCCAGCAGCCCCGACAGGGGGGCTACCTACAATGAGCAGTTCTTC. Translation gives CASSPDRGATYNEQFF.

This clone was counted between two and nine times. The rearrangement uses TRBV5-1 and TRBJ1-2; 7 bases align to TRBD1. Per the germline V gene, CDR1 is SGHRS and CDR2 is YFSETQ. The CDR3 totals 15 residues. With V trimmed by 4 bases and J by 2 bases, 8 bases remained unmatched. Written as DNA, the CDR3 is TGCGCCAGCAGCCCGGGACAGCTGGAGAACTATGGCTACACCTTC. Its protein product is CASSPGQLENYGYTF.

This clone was seen a single time. V is TRBV7-2 and J is TRBJ2-7; a possible D gene is TRBD2 (7 bases). With 3 bases removed from V and 7 bases from J, the gap between germline ends came to 13 bases. This CDR3 region has 13 residues. The germline gives CDR1 SGHTA, CDR2 FQGNSA. CDR3 DNA sequence: TGTGCCAGCAGCTTTACAGGGACTAATGAGCAGTACTTC. Translating gives CASSFTGTNEQYF.

The chain joins TRBV27 to TRBJ2-7; 9 positions match TRBD1. The CDR3 extends over 13 amino acids. Trimming removed 3 bases from V and 4 bases from J; junction bases left unmatched: 1. CDR1 and CDR2 (germline): MNHEY, SMNVEV (reference sequence). This CDR3 is CASSFGQGYEQYF. The CDR3 DNA reads TGTGCCAGCAGTTTTGGACAGGGGTACGAGCAGTACTTC.

V and J are TRBV5-1 and TRBJ2-1; 8 positions match TRBD1. The CDR3 covers 14 residues. V shed 6 bases and J 5 bases; nucleotides not matched to a gene: 7. CDR1 and CDR2 (germline): SGHRS, YFSETQ. The CDR3 region is CASTMGTGDNEQFF. CDR3 sequence (DNA): TGCGCCAGCACCATGGGGACAGGAGACAATGAGCAGTTCTTC.